The clone carrying this T cell receptor (beta chain) was seen a single time. The data are from a study of blood T cell repertoires in COVID-19. Overall study: There were acute and convalescent COVID-19 samples, and they came from the United States, Italy and Spain.

Symptom resolution, clearance, or two negative PCRs marked the recovered donors of Cohort 3. CDR1 and CDR2 (germline): SEHNR, FQNEAQ (reference sequence). The CDR3 is made up of 15 amino acids. The trim removed 4 bases at V and 7 bases at J, leaving 11 bases unmatched. Sequenced by immunoSEQ multiplex PCR; TCRdb stores in-frame clones only, minus some. The repertoire holds some 340,000 clones, about four fifths seen once, with about 4.9% in the top ten. The genes are TRBV7-9 and TRBJ2-7; TRBD1 matches at 9 bases. The source of this sequence is a woman in her 50s who had recovered from COVID-19. Sequencing was done on a sample of PBMCs or T cells enriched from blood (not recorded which). The CDR3 DNA reads TGTGCCAGCAGCTATCCGGGACAGGGTCCCGGAGAGCAGTACTTC. Translated: CASSYPGQGPGEQYF.